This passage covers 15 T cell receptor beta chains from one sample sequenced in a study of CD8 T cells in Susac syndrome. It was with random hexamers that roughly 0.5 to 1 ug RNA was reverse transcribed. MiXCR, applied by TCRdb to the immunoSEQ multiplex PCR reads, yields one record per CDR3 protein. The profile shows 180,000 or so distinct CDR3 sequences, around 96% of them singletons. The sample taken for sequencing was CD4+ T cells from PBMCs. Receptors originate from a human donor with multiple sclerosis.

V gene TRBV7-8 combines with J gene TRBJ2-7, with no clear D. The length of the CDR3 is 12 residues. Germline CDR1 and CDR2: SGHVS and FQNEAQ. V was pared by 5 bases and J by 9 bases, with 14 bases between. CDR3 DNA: TGTGCCAGCAGCCCCCACCTACTGGGGCAGTACTTC. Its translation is CASSPHLLGQYF.

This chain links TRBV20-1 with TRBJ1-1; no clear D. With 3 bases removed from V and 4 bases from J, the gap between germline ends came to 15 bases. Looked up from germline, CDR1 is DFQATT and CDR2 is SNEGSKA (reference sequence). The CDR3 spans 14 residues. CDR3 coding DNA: TGCAGTGCTAGCGGCCCGTTTTGGGGCACTGAAGCTTTCTTT. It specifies CSASGPFWGTEAFF.

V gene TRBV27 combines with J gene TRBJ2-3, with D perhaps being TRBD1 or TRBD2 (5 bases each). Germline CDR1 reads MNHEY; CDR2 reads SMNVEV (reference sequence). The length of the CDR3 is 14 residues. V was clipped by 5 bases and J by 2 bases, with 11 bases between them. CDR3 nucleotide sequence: TGTGCCAGCAGTACTGTGGGGGACACAGATACGCAGTATTTT. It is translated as CASSTVGDTDTQYF.

CDR3 region: CSARKGEPEAFF. The DNA for the CDR3 is TGCAGTGCTCGGAAGGGGGAGCCTGAAGCTTTCTTT. The genes are TRBV20-1 and TRBJ1-1; D may be TRBD1 (6 bases). Germline V gives CDR1 DFQATT, CDR2 SNEGSKA (reference sequence). Trimming took 5 bases from V and 6 from J, leaving 13 bases between them. CDR3 length: 12 residues.

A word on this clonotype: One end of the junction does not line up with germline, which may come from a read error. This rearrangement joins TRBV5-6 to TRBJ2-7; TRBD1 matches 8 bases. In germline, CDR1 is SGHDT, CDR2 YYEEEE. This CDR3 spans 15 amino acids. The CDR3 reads CAGSPDREMFYEQYF. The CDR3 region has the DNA TGTGCCGGCAGCCCGGACAGGGAAATGTTCTACGAGCAGTACTTC.

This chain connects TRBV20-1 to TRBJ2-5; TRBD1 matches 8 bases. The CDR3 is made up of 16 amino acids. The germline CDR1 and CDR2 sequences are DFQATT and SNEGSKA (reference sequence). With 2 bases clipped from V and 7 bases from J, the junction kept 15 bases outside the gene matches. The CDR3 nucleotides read TGCAGTGCTAGACCTCCGACAGGGGTGGGGTTTGGGACCCAGTACTTC. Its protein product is CSARPPTGVGFGTQYF.

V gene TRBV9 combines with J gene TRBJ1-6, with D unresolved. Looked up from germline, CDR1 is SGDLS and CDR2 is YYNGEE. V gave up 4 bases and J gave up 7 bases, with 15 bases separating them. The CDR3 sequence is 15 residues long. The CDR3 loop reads CASSPRRGGNSPLHF. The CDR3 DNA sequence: TGTGCCAGCAGCCCGCGCCGAGGAGGGAATTCACCCCTCCACTTT.

CDR3 coding DNA: TGCGCCAGCAGCCAAGATCGCCAAGTCCAAGAGACCCAGTACTTC. Amino acids: CASSQDRQVQETQYF. The V and J genes are TRBV4-1 and TRBJ2-5; D not resolved. V lost 0 bases and J lost 1, with 9 bases in between. Germline V gives CDR1 MGHRA, CDR2 YSYEKL. This CDR3 has 15 residues.

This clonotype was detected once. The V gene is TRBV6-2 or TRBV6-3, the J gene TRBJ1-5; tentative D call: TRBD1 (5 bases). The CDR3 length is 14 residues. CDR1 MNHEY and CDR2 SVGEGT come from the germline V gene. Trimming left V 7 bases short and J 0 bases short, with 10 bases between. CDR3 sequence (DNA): TGTGCCAGCACAGGGTTGATTAGCAATCAGCCCCAGCATTTT. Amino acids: CASTGLISNQPQHF.

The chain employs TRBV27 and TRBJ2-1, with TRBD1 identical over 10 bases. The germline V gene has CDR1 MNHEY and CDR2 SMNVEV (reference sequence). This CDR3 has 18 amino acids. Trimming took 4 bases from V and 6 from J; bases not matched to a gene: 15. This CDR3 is CASSSYLRQGATPNEQFF. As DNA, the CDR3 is TGTGCCAGCAGTTCCTACCTTCGACAGGGGGCGACCCCCAATGAGCAGTTCTTC.

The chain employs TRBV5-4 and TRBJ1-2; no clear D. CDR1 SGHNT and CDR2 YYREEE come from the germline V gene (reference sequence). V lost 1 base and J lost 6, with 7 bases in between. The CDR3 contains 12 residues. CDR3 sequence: CASSLPGNGYTF. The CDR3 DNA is TGTGCCAGCAGCTTGCCCGGGAATGGCTACACCTTC.

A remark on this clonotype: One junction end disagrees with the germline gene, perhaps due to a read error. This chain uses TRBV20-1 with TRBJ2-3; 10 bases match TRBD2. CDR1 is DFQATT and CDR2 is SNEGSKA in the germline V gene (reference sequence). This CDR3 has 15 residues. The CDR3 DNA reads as TGCAGTGCTCGAGAGTCTAGCGGGAGTGGGGATACGCAGTATTTT. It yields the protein CSARESSGSGDTQYF.

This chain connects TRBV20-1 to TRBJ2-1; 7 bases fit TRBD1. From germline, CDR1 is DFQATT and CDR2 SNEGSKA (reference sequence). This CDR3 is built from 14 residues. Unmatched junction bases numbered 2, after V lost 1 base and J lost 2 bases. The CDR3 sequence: CSARGQGTYNEQFF. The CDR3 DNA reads TGCAGTGCTAGAGGACAGGGCACCTACAATGAGCAGTTCTTC.

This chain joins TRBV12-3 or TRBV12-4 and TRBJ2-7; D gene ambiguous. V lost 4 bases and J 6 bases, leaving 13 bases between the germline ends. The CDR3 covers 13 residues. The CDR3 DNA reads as TGTGCCAGCAGTTCTAGAAATCTCCGCGAGCAGTACTTC. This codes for CASSSRNLREQYF.

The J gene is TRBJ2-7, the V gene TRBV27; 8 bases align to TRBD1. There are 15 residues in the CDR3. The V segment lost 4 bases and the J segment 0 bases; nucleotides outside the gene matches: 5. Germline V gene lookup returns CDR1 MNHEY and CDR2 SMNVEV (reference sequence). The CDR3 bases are TGTGCCAGCAGTTCACGACAGGGGCCCTCCTACGAGCAGTACTTC. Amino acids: CASSSRQGPSYEQYF.